This entry lists 30 T cell receptor beta chains sequenced from one sample in a study of T-cell reconstitution after alpha-beta-depleted transplantation in children. Unique molecular identifiers featured in how the TCRbeta library was prepared. MiXCR, run by TCRdb on the PCR reads, gives a single entry per CDR3 protein. Among a few hundred thousand distinct CDR3 sequences listed, roughly 18% were seen once. The sequenced sample was PBMCs from the stem cell graft donor, obtained from the stem cell graft. The receptors were gathered from a human donor who donated a stem cell graft to a child with acute lymphoblastic leukemia.

The rearrangement links TRBV5-1 to TRBJ2-4; no definite D call. The V gene's germline CDR1 is SGHRS and CDR2 YFSETQ. The V gene lost 2 bases and the J gene lost 0 bases, with 12 bases spanning the gap. This CDR3 is 16 amino acids long. The CDR3 DNA is TGCGCCAGCAGCTTATTTCTCGGCGTAGCCAAAAACATTCAGTACTTC. This translates into CASSLFLGVAKNIQYF. Complete variable domain (other parts from reference TRBV5-1 and TRBJ2-4): KAGVTQTPRYLIKTRGQQVTLSCSPISGHRSVSWYQQTPGQGLQFLFEYFSETQRNKGNFPGRFSGRQFSNSRSEMNVSTLELGDSALYLCASSLFLGVAKNIQYFGAGTRLSVL.

This sequence joins TRBV4-1 and TRBJ2-5; a weak D match, TRBD2 (6 bases). Germline CDR1 reads MGHRA; CDR2 reads YSYEKL. The CDR3 has 16 amino acids. Trimming shortened V by 4 bases and J by 2 bases, and 17 bases separated the two germline ends. The CDR3 is CASSRGGSGRQETQYF. CDR3 sequence (DNA): TGCGCCAGCAGCCGAGGAGGGAGCGGGCGGCAAGAGACCCAGTACTTC.

The sample holds a few counts of this clonotype. The chain has TRBV19 and TRBJ2-1, with 9 bases matching TRBD1. With 4 bases clipped from V and 2 bases from J, the junction kept 3 bases outside the gene matches. This CDR3 is 15 amino acids long. In germline, CDR1 is LNHDA, CDR2 SQIVND (reference sequence). CDR3 DNA sequence: TGTGCCAGTAGTACCGACAGGGGGGCCTACAATGAGCAGTTCTTC. This sequence encodes CASSTDRGAYNEQFF.

This clonotype has just a few counts. The chain employs TRBV5-1 and TRBJ2-4; weak D call: TRBD1 (6 bases). V was cut by 4 bases and J by 1 base, with 12 bases left in between. This CDR3 spans 15 amino acids. Germline CDR1 SGHRS, CDR2 YFSETQ. In DNA form, the CDR3 reads TGCGCCAGCAGCCCGGCTGGACAGGCCAAAAACATTCAGTACTTC. Its translation: CASSPAGQAKNIQYF.

In nucleotides, the CDR3 is TGTGCCAGCAGCGGGACAGGGGAGGATGACGAGCAGTACTTC. Its translation is CASSGTGEDDEQYF. The rearrangement joins TRBV16 to TRBJ2-7; 10 nucleotides line up with TRBD1. With 5 bases clipped from V and 5 bases from J, the junction kept 6 bases outside the gene matches. The CDR3 consists of 14 residues. Germline V gene sequence: CDR1 KGHSY, CDR2 FQNENV.

This clonotype was seen a handful of times. This rearrangement joins TRBV20-1 to TRBJ1-5, with D maybe TRBD1 (5 bases). The germline V gene has CDR1 DFQATT and CDR2 SNEGSKA (reference sequence). Trimming shortened V by 3 bases and J by 2 bases, and 8 bases separated the two germline ends. The CDR3 spans 13 residues. In DNA form, the CDR3 reads TGCAGTGCTAGTCAAGGGGGCAATCAGCCCCAGCATTTT. Residues: CSASQGGNQPQHF.

The sample holds a few counts of this clonotype. This chain links TRBV12-3 or TRBV12-4 with TRBJ2-1; the match to TRBD2 covers 10 bases. The V gene end was trimmed by 2 bases and the J gene end by 5 bases; junction bases not matched to a gene: 3. The CDR3 runs to 15 residues. The chain's CDR3 is CASSLKLAGNNEQFF. The CDR3 DNA sequence: TGTGCCAGCAGTTTAAAACTAGCGGGAAACAATGAGCAGTTCTTC.

This clonotype has a handful of counts. The rearrangement joins TRBV7-9 to TRBJ2-7; D could derive from TRBD1 or TRBD2 (5 bases each). This CDR3 contains 17 residues. CDR1 is SEHNR, CDR2 FQNEAQ, per germline (reference sequence). The V end was cut by 2 bases, the J end by 0 bases, with 17 bases between. The CDR3 region is CASSLSTTGTASYEQYF. CDR3 DNA: TGTGCCAGCAGCTTATCCACGACCGGGACGGCCTCCTACGAGCAGTACTTC.

The chain has TRBV11-2 and TRBJ2-3, with 7 bases aligning to TRBD2. V shed 1 base, J shed 3 bases, and the junction held 4 bases outside the gene matches. The CDR3 runs to 15 residues. CDR1 and CDR2 from the germline V gene are SGHAT and FQNNGV. The CDR3 sequence is CASSLGSSGTDTQYF. The DNA of the CDR3 is TGTGCCAGCAGCTTAGGATCTAGCGGAACAGATACGCAGTATTTT.

This clonotype came up a few times. J is TRBJ2-7 and V is TRBV4-1, with 7 positions matching TRBD1. Unmatched junction bases numbered 6, after V lost 4 bases and J lost 0 bases. The CDR3 contains 15 residues. Germline loops: CDR1 MGHRA, CDR2 YSYEKL. The CDR3 loop is CASSPGAGGSYEQYF. The CDR3 nucleotides read TGCGCCAGCAGCCCGGGTGCAGGGGGCTCCTACGAGCAGTACTTC.

The rearrangement joins TRBV5-1 to TRBJ2-7; 11 bases are a match to TRBD2. Germline CDR1 reads SGHRS; CDR2 reads YFSETQ. The CDR3 totals 17 residues. After removal of 4 bases from V and 1 base from J, the junction contained 10 bases not matched to a gene. CDR3 DNA sequence: TGCGCCAGCAGCCACCCGCCCGGGACTAGCGGTTCCTACGAGCAGTACTTC. Translated: CASSHPPGTSGSYEQYF.

CDR3 amino acids: CASSGYSGTGDGEQFF. DNA for the CDR3: TGTGCCAGCAGTGGATATTCCGGGACAGGGGATGGTGAGCAGTTCTTC. V gene TRBV25-1 combines with J gene TRBJ2-1; 10 positions agree with TRBD1. CDR3 size: 16 residues. Germline lookup yields CDR1 MGHDK and CDR2 SYGVNS. Germline trimming cut 4 bases from V and 9 bases from J; bases unmatched to any gene: 12.

This clonotype was detected once. CDR3 sequence reads: CASSLTPRDNEQFF. The CDR3 nucleotides are TGTGCCAGCAGCTTAACGCCCAGAGACAATGAGCAGTTCTTC. This sequence joins TRBV7-3 and TRBJ2-1; no reliable D call. Germline values: CDR1 SGHTA, CDR2 FQGTGA. The CDR3 consists of 14 residues. Trimming took off 0 bases at V and 5 bases at J, with 8 bases between the two ends.

This clonotype was seen more than once but under ten times. The V call is TRBV5-1, the J call TRBJ2-6; D uncertain. Germline CDR1 SGHRS, CDR2 YFSETQ. Trimming removed 3 bases at V and 0 bases at J, with 4 bases between. This CDR3 comprises 14 residues. The CDR3 DNA is TGCGCCAGCAGCTCGGACTCTGGGGCCAACGTCCTGACTTTC. It yields the protein CASSSDSGANVLTF.

This CDR3 reads CASSLAAGEQYF. The CDR3 DNA reads TGTGCCAGCAGCTTAGCGGCCGGCGAGCAGTACTTC. The chain carries TRBV7-9 and TRBJ2-7; D gene uncertain. CDR1 is SEHNR and CDR2 is FQNEAQ in the germline V gene (reference sequence). There are 12 residues in the CDR3. V shed 0 bases and J shed 6 bases, with 6 bases lying between them. Based on the CDR3 plus reference TRBV7-9 and TRBJ2-7, the full variable domain is DTGVSQNPRHKITKRGQNVTFRCDPISEHNRLYWYRQTLGQGPEFLTYFQNEAQLEKSRLLSDRFSAERPKGSFSTLEIQRTEQGDSAMYLCASSLAAGEQYFGPGTRLTVT.

This clonotype was picked up a small number of times. The chain is built from TRBV20-1 and TRBJ2-3; 9 nucleotides match TRBD2. The CDR3 covers 14 residues. Germline V CDR1 and CDR2: DFQATT, SNEGSKA (reference sequence). V lost 4 bases and J lost 1; bases outside the gene matches: 3. The CDR3 DNA follows: TGCAGTGCTAACGGCGGGGGGGGCACAGATACGCAGTATTTT. It translates to CSANGGGGTDTQYF.

The rearrangement links TRBV19 to TRBJ1-1; unclear D gene. Trimming removed 1 base at V and 4 bases at J, with 13 bases between. Germline V lookup: CDR1 LNHDA, CDR2 SQIVND (reference sequence). The CDR3 runs to 15 residues. CDR3 sequence: CASSIAGTWGTEAFF. As DNA, the CDR3 is TGTGCCAGTAGTATAGCGGGCACCTGGGGCACTGAAGCTTTCTTT.

The chain couples TRBV3-1 to TRBJ2-2, with 7 bases aligning to TRBD2. This CDR3 has 17 residues. J lost 2 bases, V lost 2 bases, and 8 bases had no gene match. The V gene's germline CDR1 is LGHDT and CDR2 YNNKEL (reference sequence). The CDR3 reads CASSQREGETNTGELFF. The CDR3 DNA reads TGTGCCAGCAGCCAAAGGGAGGGAGAGACTAACACCGGGGAGCTGTTTTTT.

This clonotype was recorded many times. The CDR3 nucleotides are TGCGCCAGCAGCTTGAACAGGGGTGATGGCTACACCTTC. Translating gives CASSLNRGDGYTF. The rearrangement joins TRBV5-1 to TRBJ1-2, with 7 bases fitting TRBD1. The CDR3 covers 13 residues. Germline V gene data show CDR1 as SGHRS and CDR2 as YFSETQ. The J segment lost 6 bases and the V segment lost 1 base, leaving 3 bases of the junction unmatched.

This rearrangement joins TRBV7-9 to TRBJ2-7; D is possibly TRBD2 (6 bases). There are 15 residues in the CDR3. The germline V gene has CDR1 SEHNR and CDR2 FQNEAQ (reference sequence). Trimming stripped 5 bases from V and 5 bases from J, with 19 bases between. Written as DNA, the CDR3 is TGTGCCAGCAGCCCTCTAGCGCCTCAACGGCACGAGCAGTACTTC. Its protein is CASSPLAPQRHEQYF.

This clonotype has just a few counts. The chain is built from TRBV7-9 and TRBJ2-7; no clear D gene. Germline assignment: CDR1 SEHNR and CDR2 FQNEAQ (reference sequence). The length of the CDR3 is 16 residues. Trimming cost V 5 bases and J 0 bases, with 17 bases left between them. CDR3 sequence (DNA): TGTGCCAGCAGCCCCCCCCCAGGTAGGAGCTCCTACGAGCAGTACTTC. It encodes CASSPPPGRSSYEQYF.

The chain links TRBV5-1 to TRBJ2-3, with 9 positions matching TRBD2. Germline loops: CDR1 SGHRS, CDR2 YFSETQ. The CDR3 extends over 17 amino acids. The ends lost 4 bases at V and 2 bases at J; junction bases unmatched: 11. In DNA form, the CDR3 reads TGCGCCAGCAGCATAAAACTGACTAGCGGAGCCACAGATACGCAGTATTTT. Protein: CASSIKLTSGATDTQYF.

The chain is built from TRBV6-2 or TRBV6-3 and TRBJ1-4; 10 positions agree with TRBD1. The germline CDR1 and CDR2 sequences are MNHEY and SVGEGT. This CDR3 is 20 amino acids long. Losses at the gene ends were 4 bases for V and 3 bases for J; bases not matched to a gene: 17. CDR3 DNA: TGTGCCAGCAGTTCTTTATTAGACAGGGGGCCGACTCCTGCTAATGAAAAACTGTTTTTT. Its protein is CASSSLLDRGPTPANEKLFF.

The chain combines TRBV15 with TRBJ2-2, with D possibly being TRBD1 (5 bases). Trimming cost V 0 bases and J 4 bases, with 18 bases left between them. Germline loops: CDR1 LNHNV, CDR2 YYDKDF (reference sequence). CDR3 length equals 18 residues. This CDR3 is CATSRDQAVGVGTGELFF. The CDR3 DNA is TGTGCCACCAGCAGAGATCAGGCTGTAGGGGTTGGCACCGGGGAGCTGTTTTTT. Full variable domain (outside the CDR3, taken from reference TRBV15 and TRBJ2-2): DAMVIQNPRYQVTQFGKPVTLSCSQTLNHNVMYWYQQKSSQAPKLLFHYYDKDFNNEADTPDNFQSRRPNTSFCFLDIRSPGLGDTAMYLCATSRDQAVGVGTGELFFGEGSRLTVL.

This clonotype was detected a few times. The chain has TRBV5-6 and TRBJ1-2; D is possibly TRBD1 (5 bases). Germline CDR1 reads SGHDT; CDR2 reads YYEEEE. The CDR3 sequence is 15 residues long. The germline V and J ends were trimmed by 4 bases and 0 bases, with 13 bases remaining between them. CDR3 nucleotides: TGTGCCAGCAGCCCCGAGGGACGGACTAACTATGGCTACACCTTC. Its protein is CASSPEGRTNYGYTF.

This clonotype came up a few times. The chain combines TRBV5-1 with TRBJ1-1; 8 bases agree with TRBD1. The CDR3 sequence is 13 residues long. Germline assignment: CDR1 SGHRS and CDR2 YFSETQ. The V segment lost 3 bases and the J segment 7 bases; nucleotides outside the gene matches: 5. The CDR3 protein is CASSSFGQGEAFF. The CDR3 DNA follows: TGCGCCAGCAGCTCCTTCGGACAGGGTGAAGCTTTCTTT.

The V and J genes are TRBV7-9 and TRBJ1-5, with TRBD1 matching over 8 bases. V was clipped by 1 base and J by 7 bases; unmatched bases: 6. Germline CDR1 reads SEHNR; CDR2 reads FQNEAQ (reference sequence). The CDR3 runs 15 residues. The CDR3 bases are TGTGCCAGCAGCTTAGGCAGGGGGCAAGGACAGCCCCAGCATTTT. Residues: CASSLGRGQGQPQHF.

This clonotype appeared many times. The chain uses TRBV5-1 and TRBJ2-3; D not certain. V lost 3 bases to trimming and J lost 0 bases, with 8 bases between them. The CDR3 totals 14 residues. Germline loops: CDR1 SGHRS, CDR2 YFSETQ. CDR3 sequence reads: CASSSIKSTDTQYF. CDR3 DNA: TGCGCCAGCAGCTCTATAAAAAGCACAGATACGCAGTATTTT.

This clonotype was found a few times. This sequence joins TRBV29-1 and TRBJ2-7; possibly TRBD2 for D (6 bases). V lost 7 bases and J 3 bases, leaving 16 bases between the germline ends. The CDR3 is 13 amino acids. Germline assignment: CDR1 SQVTM and CDR2 ANQGSEA. Here the CDR3 reads CSAGGFPGYEQYF. As DNA, the CDR3 is TGCAGCGCCGGAGGGTTCCCCGGCTACGAGCAGTACTTC.

This clonotype has more than one count but fewer than ten. The chain combines TRBV12-3 or TRBV12-4 with TRBJ2-7, with D possibly matching TRBD2 (6 bases). The CDR3 has 14 residues. Trimming removed 4 bases from V and 4 bases from J, with 14 bases in between. The CDR3 nucleotides are TGTGCCAGCAGTTCCGGGACTTCGGTTTACGAGCAGTACTTC. As protein: CASSSGTSVYEQYF.